This TCR beta chain was sequenced in a study of blood T cell repertoires in COVID-19. Study summary: The samples span acute and convalescent COVID-19 from the United States, Italy and Spain. Sample material is recorded as cDNA or gDNA derived from T cells, B-cell-depleted T cells, or PBMCs.

The CDR3 contains 14 residues. The V gene's germline CDR1 is SEHNR and CDR2 FQNEAQ (reference sequence). V gave up 0 bases and J gave up 2 bases, with 7 bases separating them. Authors' data handling: The authors estimated nucleated cell counts from reference gene primer amplification. Here immunoSEQ multiplex PCR was the method, and the copy in TCRdb shows in-frame clones only, minus some. V and J calls and clone size are those listed in that table; D and trimming were worked out from the DNA. The sample lists about 120,000 clones, around 80% occurring once. V gene TRBV7-9 combines with J gene TRBJ2-5, with a possible D match to TRBD2 (6 bases). This sequence was found in a man in his 60s with active or convalescent COVID-19. Material: peripheral blood. CDR3 DNA: TGTGCCAGCAGCTTAGCTAGCGGTCAAGAGACCCAGTACTTC. It specifies CASSLASGQETQYF. Using reference TRBV7-9 and TRBJ2-5 for the parts outside the CDR3, the full variable domain is DTGVSQNPRHKITKRGQNVTFRCDPISEHNRLYWYRQTLGQGPEFLTYFQNEAQLEKSRLLSDRFSAERPKGSFSTLEIQRTEQGDSAMYLCASSLASGQETQYFGPGTRLLVL.